The T cell receptor beta chain described here comes from a study of identical twins. The length of the CDR3 is 14 residues. V was clipped by 6 bases and J by 5 bases; unmatched bases: 6. Germline V gives CDR1 SGHRS, CDR2 YFSETQ. TCRdb reprocessed the 5' RACE reads with MiXCR, giving one entry per CDR3 protein. Of 600,000 to 800,000 distinct CDR3 sequences detected, around 20% appear once; the ten largest clones hold around 4.4%. Healthy Caucasians, and only they, were the donors. This clonotype was picked up one time. The same specimen was also included in a second study, on T cells expressing NK-cell markers. That source reports: Sequencing covered eight donors, seven HCMV-seropositive and one seronegative. Several experiments added an anti-gamma-delta TCR antibody to sort only alpha-beta TCR T cells.

The sequence derives from a woman aged 18-29 years in good health. Sequences were obtained from PBMCs. The chain has TRBV5-1 and TRBJ2-7; 12 nucleotides line up with TRBD2. The CDR3 nucleotides are TGCGCCAGCACCCGACTAGCGGGAGACCACGAGCAGTACTTC. Amino acid sequence: CASTRLAGDHEQYF.